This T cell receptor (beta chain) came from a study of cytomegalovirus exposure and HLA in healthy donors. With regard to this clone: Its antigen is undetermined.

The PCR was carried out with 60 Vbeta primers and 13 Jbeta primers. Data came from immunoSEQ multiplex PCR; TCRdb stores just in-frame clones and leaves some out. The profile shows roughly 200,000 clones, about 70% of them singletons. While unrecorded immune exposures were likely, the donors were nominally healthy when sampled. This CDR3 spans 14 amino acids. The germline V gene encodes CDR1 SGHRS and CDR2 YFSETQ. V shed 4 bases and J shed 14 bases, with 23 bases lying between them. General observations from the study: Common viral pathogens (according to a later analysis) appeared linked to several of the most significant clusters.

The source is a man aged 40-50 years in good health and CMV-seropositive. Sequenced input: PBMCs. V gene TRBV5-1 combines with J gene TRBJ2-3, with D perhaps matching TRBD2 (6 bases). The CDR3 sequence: CASSTLSGPRSPYF. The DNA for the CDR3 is TGCGCCAGCAGCACCCTTAGCGGACCCCGATCGCCGTATTTT.